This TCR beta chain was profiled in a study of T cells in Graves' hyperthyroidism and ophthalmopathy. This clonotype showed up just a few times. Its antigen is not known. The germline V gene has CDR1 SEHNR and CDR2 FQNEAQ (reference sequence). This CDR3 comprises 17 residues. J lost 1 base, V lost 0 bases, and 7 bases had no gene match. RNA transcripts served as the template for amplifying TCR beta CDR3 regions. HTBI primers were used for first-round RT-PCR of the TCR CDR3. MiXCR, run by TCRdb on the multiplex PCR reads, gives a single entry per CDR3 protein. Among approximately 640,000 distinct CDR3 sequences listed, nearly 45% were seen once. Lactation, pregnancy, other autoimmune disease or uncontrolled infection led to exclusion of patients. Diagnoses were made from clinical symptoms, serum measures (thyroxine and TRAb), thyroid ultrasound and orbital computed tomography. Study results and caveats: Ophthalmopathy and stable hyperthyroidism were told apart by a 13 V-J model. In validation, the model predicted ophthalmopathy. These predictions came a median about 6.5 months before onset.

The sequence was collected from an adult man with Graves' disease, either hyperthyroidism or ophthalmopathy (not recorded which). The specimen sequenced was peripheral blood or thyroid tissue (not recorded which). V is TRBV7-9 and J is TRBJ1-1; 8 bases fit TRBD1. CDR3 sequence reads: CASSLAMTGDGNTEAFF. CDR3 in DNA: TGTGCCAGCAGCTTAGCGATGACAGGGGATGGGAACACTGAAGCTTTCTTT.